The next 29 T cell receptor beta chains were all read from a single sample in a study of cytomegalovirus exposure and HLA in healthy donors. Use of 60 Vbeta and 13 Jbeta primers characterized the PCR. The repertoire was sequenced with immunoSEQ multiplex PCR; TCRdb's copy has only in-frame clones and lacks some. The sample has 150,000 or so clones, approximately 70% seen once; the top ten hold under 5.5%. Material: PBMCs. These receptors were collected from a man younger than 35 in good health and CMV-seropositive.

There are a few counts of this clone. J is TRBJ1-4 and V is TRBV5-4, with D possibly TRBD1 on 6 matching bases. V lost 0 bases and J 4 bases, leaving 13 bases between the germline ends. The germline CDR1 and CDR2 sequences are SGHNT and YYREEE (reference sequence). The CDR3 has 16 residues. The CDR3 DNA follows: TGTGCCAGCAGCTTGGATGGGGGCTTCGGTAATGAAAAACTGTTTTTT. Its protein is CASSLDGGFGNEKLFF.

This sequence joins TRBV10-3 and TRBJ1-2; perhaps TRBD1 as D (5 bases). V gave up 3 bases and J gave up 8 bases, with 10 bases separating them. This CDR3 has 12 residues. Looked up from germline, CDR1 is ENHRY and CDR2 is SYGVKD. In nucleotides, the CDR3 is TGTGCCATCAGTGAAACCAGGGAAGGCTACACCTTC. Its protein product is CAISETREGYTF.

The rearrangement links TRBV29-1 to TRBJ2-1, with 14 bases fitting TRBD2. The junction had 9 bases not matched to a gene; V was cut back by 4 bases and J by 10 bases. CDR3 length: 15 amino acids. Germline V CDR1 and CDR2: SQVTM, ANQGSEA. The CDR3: CSVGLGTSGGGEQFF. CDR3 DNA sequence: TGCAGCGTTGGGCTAGGGACTAGCGGGGGAGGGGAGCAGTTCTTC.

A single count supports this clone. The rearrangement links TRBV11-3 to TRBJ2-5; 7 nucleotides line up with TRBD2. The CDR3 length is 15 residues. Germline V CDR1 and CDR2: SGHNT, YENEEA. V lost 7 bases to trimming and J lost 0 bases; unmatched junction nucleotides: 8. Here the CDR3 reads CASKSGISYQETQYF. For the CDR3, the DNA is TGTGCCAGCAAGAGCGGGATCTCGTACCAAGAGACCCAGTACTTC.

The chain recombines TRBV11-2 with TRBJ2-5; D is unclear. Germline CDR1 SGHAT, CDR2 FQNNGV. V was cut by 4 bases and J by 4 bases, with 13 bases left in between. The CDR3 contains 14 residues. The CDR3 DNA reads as TGTGCCAGCAGCTCAACCAGAGAGGTAGAGACCCAGTACTTC. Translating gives CASSSTREVETQYF. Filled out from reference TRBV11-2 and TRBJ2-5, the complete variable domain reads EAGVAQSPRYKIIEKRQSVAFWCNPISGHATLYWYQQILGQGPKLLIQFQNNGVVDDSQLPKDRFSAERLKGVDSTLKIQPAKLEDSAVYLCASSSTREVETQYFGPGTRLLVL.

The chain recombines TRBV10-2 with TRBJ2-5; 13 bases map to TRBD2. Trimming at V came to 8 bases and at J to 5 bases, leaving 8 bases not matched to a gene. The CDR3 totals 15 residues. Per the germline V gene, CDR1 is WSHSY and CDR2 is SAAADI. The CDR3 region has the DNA TGCGCCAGCTCCGGACTAGCGGGAGTTATGGAGACCCAGTACTTC. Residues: CASSGLAGVMETQYF.

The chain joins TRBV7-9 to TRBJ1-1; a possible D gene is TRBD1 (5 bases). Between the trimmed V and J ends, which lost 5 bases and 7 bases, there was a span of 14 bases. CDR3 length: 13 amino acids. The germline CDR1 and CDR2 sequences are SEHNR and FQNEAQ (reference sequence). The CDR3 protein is CASSARGLGEAFF. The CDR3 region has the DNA TGTGCCAGCAGCGCCCGGGGACTCGGTGAAGCTTTCTTT.

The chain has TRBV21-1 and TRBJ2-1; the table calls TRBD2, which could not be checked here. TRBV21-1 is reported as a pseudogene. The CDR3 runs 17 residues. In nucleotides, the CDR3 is TGTGCCAGCAGCACCGTGGAAGCGACCCAAGACGACAATGAGCAGTTCTTC. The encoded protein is CASSTVEATQDDNEQFF.

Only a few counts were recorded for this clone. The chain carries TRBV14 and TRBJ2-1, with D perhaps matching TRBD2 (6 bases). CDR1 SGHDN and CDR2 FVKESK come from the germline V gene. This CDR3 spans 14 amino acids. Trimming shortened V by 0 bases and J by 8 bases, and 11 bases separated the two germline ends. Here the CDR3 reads CASSQDGGWDEQFF. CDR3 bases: TGTGCCAGCAGCCAAGACGGGGGATGGGATGAGCAGTTCTTC.

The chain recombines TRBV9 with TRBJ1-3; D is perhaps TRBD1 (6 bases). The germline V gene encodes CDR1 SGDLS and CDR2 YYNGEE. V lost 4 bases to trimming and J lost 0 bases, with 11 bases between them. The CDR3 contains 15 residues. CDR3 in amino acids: CASSLQGSSGNTIYF. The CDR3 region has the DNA TGTGCCAGCAGCCTTCAGGGGAGCTCTGGAAACACCATATATTTT.

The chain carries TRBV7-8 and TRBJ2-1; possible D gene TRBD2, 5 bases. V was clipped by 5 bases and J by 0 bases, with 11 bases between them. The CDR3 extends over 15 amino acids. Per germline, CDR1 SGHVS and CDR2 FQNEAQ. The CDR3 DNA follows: TGTGCCAGCAGCCCCCGAGGGAGCTCCTACAATGAGCAGTTCTTC. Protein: CASSPRGSSYNEQFF.

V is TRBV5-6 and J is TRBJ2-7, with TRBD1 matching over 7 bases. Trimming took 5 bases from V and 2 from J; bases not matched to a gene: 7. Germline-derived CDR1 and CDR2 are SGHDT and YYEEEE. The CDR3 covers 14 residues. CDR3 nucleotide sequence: TGTGCCAGCAGTACCGGGACAGCGACCTACGAGCAGTACGTC. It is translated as CASSTGTATYEQYV.

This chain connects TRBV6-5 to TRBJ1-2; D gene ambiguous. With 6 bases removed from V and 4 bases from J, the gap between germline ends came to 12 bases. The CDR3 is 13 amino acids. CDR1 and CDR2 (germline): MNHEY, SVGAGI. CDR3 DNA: TGTGCCAGCAGCTCCGGCGGGTTCTATGGCTACACCTTC. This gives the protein CASSSGGFYGYTF.

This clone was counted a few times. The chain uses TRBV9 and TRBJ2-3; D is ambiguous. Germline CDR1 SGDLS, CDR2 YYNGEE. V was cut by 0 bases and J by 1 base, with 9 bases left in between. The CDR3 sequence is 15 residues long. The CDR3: CASSVESARTDTQYF. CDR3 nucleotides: TGTGCCAGCAGCGTAGAGAGCGCCCGCACAGATACGCAGTATTTT.

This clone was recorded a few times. The CDR3 spells CASSRQGNAFF. In DNA form, the CDR3 reads TGTGCCAGCAGCCGCCAGGGGAATGCTTTCTTT. The chain has TRBV5-6 and TRBJ1-1; possible D gene TRBD1, 6 bases. Between the trimmed V and J ends, which lost 4 bases and 11 bases, there was a span of 12 bases. CDR3 size: 11 residues. From germline, CDR1 is SGHDT and CDR2 YYEEEE.

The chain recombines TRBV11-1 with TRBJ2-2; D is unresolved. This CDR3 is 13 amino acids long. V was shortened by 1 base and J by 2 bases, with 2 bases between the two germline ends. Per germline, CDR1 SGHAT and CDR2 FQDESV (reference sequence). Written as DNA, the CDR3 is TGTGCCAGCAGCTTAGTAAACACCGGGGAGCTGTTTTTT. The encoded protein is CASSLVNTGELFF.

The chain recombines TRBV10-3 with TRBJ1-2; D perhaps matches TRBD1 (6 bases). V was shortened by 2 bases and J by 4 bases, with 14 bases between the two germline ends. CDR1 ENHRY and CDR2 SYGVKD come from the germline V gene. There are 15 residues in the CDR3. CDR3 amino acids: CAISEGWGLGYGYTF. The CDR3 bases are TGTGCCATCAGTGAGGGGTGGGGGCTCGGCTATGGCTACACCTTC.

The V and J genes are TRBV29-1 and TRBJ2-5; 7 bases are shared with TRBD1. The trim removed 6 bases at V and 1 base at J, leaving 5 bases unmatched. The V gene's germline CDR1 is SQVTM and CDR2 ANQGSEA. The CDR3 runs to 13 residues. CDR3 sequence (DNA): TGCAGCGTCAGGGACAGAACCCAAGAGACCCAGTACTTC. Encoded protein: CSVRDRTQETQYF. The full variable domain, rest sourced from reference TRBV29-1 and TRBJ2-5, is SAVISQKPSRDICQRGTSLTIQCQVDSQVTMMFWYRQQPGQSLTLIATANQGSEATYESGFVIDKFPISRPNLTFSTLTVSNMSPEDSSIYLCSVRDRTQETQYFGPGTRLLVL.

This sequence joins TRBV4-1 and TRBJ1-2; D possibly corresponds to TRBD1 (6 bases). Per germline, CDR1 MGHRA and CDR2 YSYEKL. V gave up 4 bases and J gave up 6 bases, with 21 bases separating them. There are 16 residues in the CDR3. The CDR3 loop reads CASSPETTRGWHGYTF. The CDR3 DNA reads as TGCGCCAGCAGCCCCGAGACTACCAGGGGCTGGCATGGCTACACCTTC.

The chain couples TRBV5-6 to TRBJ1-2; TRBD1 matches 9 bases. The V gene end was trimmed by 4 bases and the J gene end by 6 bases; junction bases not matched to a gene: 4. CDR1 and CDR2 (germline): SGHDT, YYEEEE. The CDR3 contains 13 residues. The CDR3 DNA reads TGTGCCAGCAGCCTACGGACAGGGGATGGCTACACCTTC. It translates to CASSLRTGDGYTF.

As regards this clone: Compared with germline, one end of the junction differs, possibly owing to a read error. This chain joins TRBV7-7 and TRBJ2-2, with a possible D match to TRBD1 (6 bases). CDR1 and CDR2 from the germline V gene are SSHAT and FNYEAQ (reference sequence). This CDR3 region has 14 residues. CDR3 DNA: TGTGCTAGCAGCTTAGAGGGGGAGACCGGGGAGCTGTTTTTT. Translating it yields CASSLEGETGELFF.

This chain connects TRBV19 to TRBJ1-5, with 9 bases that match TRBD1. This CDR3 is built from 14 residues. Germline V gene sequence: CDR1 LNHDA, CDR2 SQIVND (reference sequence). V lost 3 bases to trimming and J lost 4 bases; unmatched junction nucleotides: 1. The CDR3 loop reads CASSMGTGNQPQHF. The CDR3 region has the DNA TGTGCCAGTAGTATGGGGACAGGGAATCAGCCCCAGCATTTT. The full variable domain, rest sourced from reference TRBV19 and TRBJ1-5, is DGGITQSPKYLFRKEGQNVTLSCEQNLNHDAMYWYRQDPGQGLRLIYYSQIVNDFQKGDIAEGYSVSREKKESFPLTVTSAQKNPTAFYLCASSMGTGNQPQHFGDGTRLSIL.

CDR3 DNA sequence: TGTGCCAGCAGCTCGCACGCAGGGGGCGGCTCCTACAATGAGCAGTTCTTC. Translating it yields CASSSHAGGGSYNEQFF. The V call is TRBV7-8, the J call TRBJ2-1; the match to TRBD1 covers 8 bases. This CDR3 spans 17 amino acids. Germline loops: CDR1 SGHVS, CDR2 FQNEAQ. V was clipped by 4 bases and J by 0 bases; unmatched bases: 8.

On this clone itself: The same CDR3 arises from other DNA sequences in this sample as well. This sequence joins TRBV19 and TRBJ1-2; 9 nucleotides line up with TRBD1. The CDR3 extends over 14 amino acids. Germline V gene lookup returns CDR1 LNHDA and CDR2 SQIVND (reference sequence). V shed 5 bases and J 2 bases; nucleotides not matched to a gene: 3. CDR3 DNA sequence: TGTGCCAGTAGTTTACAGGGGGCGAACTATGGCTACACCTTC. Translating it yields CASSLQGANYGYTF.

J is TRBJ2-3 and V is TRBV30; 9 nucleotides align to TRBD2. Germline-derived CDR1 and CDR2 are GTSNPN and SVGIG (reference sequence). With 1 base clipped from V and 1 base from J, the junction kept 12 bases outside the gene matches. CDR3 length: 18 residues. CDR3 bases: TGTGCCTGGAGTGCCGACCCGGGACTAGCTCGAGGCACAGATACGCAGTATTTT. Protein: CAWSADPGLARGTDTQYF.

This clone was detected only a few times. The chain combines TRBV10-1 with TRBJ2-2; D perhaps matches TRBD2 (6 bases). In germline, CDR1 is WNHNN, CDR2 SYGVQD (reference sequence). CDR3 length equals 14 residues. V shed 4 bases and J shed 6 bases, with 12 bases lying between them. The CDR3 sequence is CASSAEGLAGELFF. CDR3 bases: TGCGCCAGCAGTGCGGAGGGTTTAGCCGGGGAGCTGTTTTTT.

This chain's CDR3 is CASTPFQGNYGYTF. The CDR3 DNA reads TGTGCCAGCACCCCGTTCCAGGGGAACTATGGCTACACCTTC. V usage is TRBV2 and J usage is TRBJ1-2; possibly TRBD1 for D (6 bases). Germline V gene sequence: CDR1 SNHLY, CDR2 FYNNEI. V lost 7 bases, J lost 2 bases, and 14 bases lay in between. There are 14 residues in the CDR3.

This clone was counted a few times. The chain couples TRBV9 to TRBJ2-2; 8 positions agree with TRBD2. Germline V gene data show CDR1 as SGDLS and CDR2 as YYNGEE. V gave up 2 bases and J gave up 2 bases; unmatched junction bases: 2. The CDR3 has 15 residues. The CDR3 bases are TGTGCCAGCAGCGTCACTAGCGGTAACACCGGGGAGCTGTTTTTT. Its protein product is CASSVTSGNTGELFF.

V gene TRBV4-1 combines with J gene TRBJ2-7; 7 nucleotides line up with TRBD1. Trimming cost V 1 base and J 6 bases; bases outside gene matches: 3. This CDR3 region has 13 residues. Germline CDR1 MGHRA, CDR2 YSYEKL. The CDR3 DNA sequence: TGCGCCAGCAGCCAAGGACAGGGTCTCGAGCAGTACGTC. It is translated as CASSQGQGLEQYV.